The present T cell receptor (beta chain) was sequenced within a study of control samples from healthy donors and cancer patients. V lost 5 bases to trimming and J lost 2 bases, with 15 bases between them. The CDR3 sequence is 15 residues long. CDR1 and CDR2 (germline): ENHRY, SYGVKD. TCRdb's copy holds only in-frame clones and misses some; the assay was immunoSEQ multiplex PCR. The sample has some 11,000 clones; roughly 95% are singletons. Sequenced sample: PBMCs. V gene TRBV10-3 combines with J gene TRBJ1-2, with D maybe TRBD1 (5 bases). This receptor was taken from a man aged 70-80 years with head and neck cancer. CDR3 sequence: CAISLGGETNYGYTF. CDR3 nucleotide sequence: TGTGCCATCAGTCTCGGGGGGGAAACGAACTATGGCTACACCTTC.